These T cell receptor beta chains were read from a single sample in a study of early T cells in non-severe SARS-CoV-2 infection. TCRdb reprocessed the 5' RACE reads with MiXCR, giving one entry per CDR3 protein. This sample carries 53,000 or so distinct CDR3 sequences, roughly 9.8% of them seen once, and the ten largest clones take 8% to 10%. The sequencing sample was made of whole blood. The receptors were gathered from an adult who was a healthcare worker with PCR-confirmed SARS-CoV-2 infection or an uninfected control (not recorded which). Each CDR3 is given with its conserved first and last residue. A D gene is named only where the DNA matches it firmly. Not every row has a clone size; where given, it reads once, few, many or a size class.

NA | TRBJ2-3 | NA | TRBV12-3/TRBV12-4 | CASSSGNERDTQYF | TGTGCCAGCAGCTCCGGGAATGAGCGTGATACGCAGTATTTT
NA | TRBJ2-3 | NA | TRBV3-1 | CASSQSPPADTQYF | TGTGCCAGCAGCCAAAGCCCACCCGCAGATACGCAGTATTTT
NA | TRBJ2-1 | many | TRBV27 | CASSLRLGTAGTAGEQFF | TGTGCCAGCAGTTTACGACTGGGGACGGCCGGGACTGCTGGTGAGCAGTTCTTC
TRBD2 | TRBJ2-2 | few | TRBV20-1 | CSARVLAGGHGELFF | TGCAGTGCGCGAGTATTAGCGGGAGGCCACGGGGAGCTGTTTTTT
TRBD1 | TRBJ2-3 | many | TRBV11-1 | CASSLQTGQVPDTQYF | TGTGCCAGCAGCTTACAAACGGGACAGGTACCAGATACGCAGTATTTT
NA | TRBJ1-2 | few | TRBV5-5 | CASSGTANYGYTF | TGTGCCAGCAGCGGGACCGCAAACTATGGCTACACCTTC
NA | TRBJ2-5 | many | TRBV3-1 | CASSLTTPPGTQYF | TGTGCCAGCAGTCTGACTACTCCTCCAGGGACCCAGTACTTC
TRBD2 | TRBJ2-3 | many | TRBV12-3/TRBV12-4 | CASRAGLALLGGTDTQYF | TGTGCCAGCAGGGCTGGACTAGCTCTCCTAGGTGGCACAGATACGCAGTATTTT
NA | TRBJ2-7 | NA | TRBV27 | CASSLSGFSYEQYF | TGTGCCAGCAGTTTATCGGGGTTCTCCTACGAGCAGTACTTC
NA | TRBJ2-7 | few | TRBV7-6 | CASSLGGQRRSSYEQYF | TGTGCCAGCAGCTTAGGCGGTCAGCGGAGGAGCTCCTACGAGCAGTACTTC
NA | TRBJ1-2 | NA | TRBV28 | CASSTLTGYTF | TGTGCCAGCAGTACCTTAACTGGCTACACCTTC
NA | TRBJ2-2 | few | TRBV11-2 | CASSSGVLNTGELFF | TGTGCCAGCAGTTCCGGAGTGTTGAACACCGGGGAGCTGTTTTTT
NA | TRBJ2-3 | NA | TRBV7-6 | CASSLGYFGRREDAQYF | TGTGCCAGCAGCTTAGGGTATTTTGGCAGGAGAGAAGATGCGCAGTATTTT
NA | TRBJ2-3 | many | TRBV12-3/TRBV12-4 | CASSSQGDTQYF | TGTGCCAGCAGTTCCCAGGGGGATACGCAGTATTTT
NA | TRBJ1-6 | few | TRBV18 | CASQEGYNSPLHF | TGTGCCAGCCAAGAAGGTTATAATTCACCCCTCCACTTT
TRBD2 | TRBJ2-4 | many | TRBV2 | CASSEGTSGENIQYF | TGTGCCAGCAGTGAAGGGACTAGCGGAGAGAACATTCAGTACTTC
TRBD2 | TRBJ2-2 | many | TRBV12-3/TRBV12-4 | CASSWGGSNTGELFF | TGTGCCAGCAGTTGGGGGGGATCGAACACCGGGGAGCTGTTTTTT
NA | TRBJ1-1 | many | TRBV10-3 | CAISLGVGTRNTEAFF | TGTGCCATCAGCCTAGGAGTCGGAACCCGGAACACTGAAGCTTTCTTT
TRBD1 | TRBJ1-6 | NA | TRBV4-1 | CASSHSTGMDSPLHF | TGCGCCAGCAGCCACTCGACAGGGATGGATTCACCCCTCCACTTT
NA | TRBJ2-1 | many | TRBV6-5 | CASSYGRYNEQFF | TGTGCCAGCAGTTACGGGAGATACAATGAGCAGTTCTTC
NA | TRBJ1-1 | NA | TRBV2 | CASSTHGTQNTEAFF | TGTGCCAGCAGTACCCATGGGACACAGAACACTGAAGCTTTCTTT
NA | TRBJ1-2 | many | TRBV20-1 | CSAREGGNYGYTF | TGCAGTGCTAGAGAAGGTGGGAACTATGGCTACACCTTC
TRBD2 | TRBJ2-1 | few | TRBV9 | CASSPASGLSYNEQFF | TGTGCCAGCAGCCCCGCTAGCGGGCTTTCCTACAATGAGCAGTTCTTC
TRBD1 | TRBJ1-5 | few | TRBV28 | CASRRQGQNQPQHF | TGTGCCAGCAGGAGACAGGGGCAGAATCAGCCCCAGCATTTT
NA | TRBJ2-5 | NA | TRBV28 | CASSLGDQSETQYF | TGTGCCAGCAGTTTAGGGGACCAGTCAGAGACCCAGTACTTC
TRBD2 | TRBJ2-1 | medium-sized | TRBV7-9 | CASSATGLVNEQFF | TGTGCCAGCAGCGCGACGGGACTAGTTAATGAGCAGTTCTTC
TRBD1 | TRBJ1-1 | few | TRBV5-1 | CASSIQGQGNLNTEAFF | TGCGCCAGCAGCATACAGGGACAGGGGAACCTTAACACTGAAGCTTTCTTT
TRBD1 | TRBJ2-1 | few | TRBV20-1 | CSATPGQGVSDNEQFF | TGCAGTGCTACGCCGGGACAGGGGGTTTCGGACAATGAGCAGTTCTTC
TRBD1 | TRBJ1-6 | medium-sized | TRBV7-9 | CASSTHDREGVHSPLHF | TGTGCCAGCAGCACGCACGACAGGGAAGGAGTCCATTCACCCCTCCACTTT
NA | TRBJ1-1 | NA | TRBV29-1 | CSVGRGAEAFF | TGCAGCGTTGGAAGAGGAGCTGAAGCTTTCTTT
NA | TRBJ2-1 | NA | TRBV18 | CASSPLSQGSYNEQFF | TGTGCCAGCTCACCACTAAGTCAGGGCTCCTACAATGAGCAGTTCTTC
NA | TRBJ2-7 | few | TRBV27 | CASSLGVGVSYEQYF | TGTGCCAGCAGTCTAGGGGTTGGGGTTTCCTACGAGCAGTACTTC
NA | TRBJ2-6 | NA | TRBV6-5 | CASSYSGRTRANVLTF | TGTGCCAGCAGTTACTCGGGGAGGACGCGGGCCAACGTCCTGACTTTC
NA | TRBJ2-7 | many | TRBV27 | CASSPGDVYEQYF | TGTGCCAGCAGTCCAGGGGATGTCTACGAGCAGTACTTC
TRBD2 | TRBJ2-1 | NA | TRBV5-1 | CASSSGGTYNEQFF | TGCGCCAGCAGCTCCGGGGGGACCTACAATGAGCAGTTCTTC
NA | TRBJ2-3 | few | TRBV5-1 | CARPTLYGTDTQYF | TGCGCCCGTCCGACCCTTTATGGCACAGATACGCAGTATTTT
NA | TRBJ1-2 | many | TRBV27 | CATARAGLYGYTF | TGTGCCACCGCACGAGCGGGGTTATATGGCTACACCTTC
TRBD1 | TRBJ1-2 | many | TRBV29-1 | CSVAPRGGGDGYTF | TGCAGCGTTGCCCCGAGGGGAGGGGGCGATGGCTACACCTTC
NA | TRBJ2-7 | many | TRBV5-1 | CASSPDFYEQYF | TGCGCCAGCAGCCCAGATTTTTACGAGCAGTACTTC
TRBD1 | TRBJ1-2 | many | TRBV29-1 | CSSPGGIKGGYTF | TGCAGCTCTCCAGGGGGGATCAAGGGCGGCTACACCTTC
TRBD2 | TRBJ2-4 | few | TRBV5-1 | CASSPGTSDKNIQYF | TGCGCCAGCAGCCCCGGGACTAGCGACAAAAACATTCAGTACTTC
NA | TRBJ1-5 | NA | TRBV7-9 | CASSAGSYSNQPQHF | TGTGCCAGCAGCGCCGGCAGTTATAGCAATCAGCCCCAGCATTTT